A selection of T cell receptor beta chains follows, all from one sample in a study of blood T cell repertoires in COVID-19. Repertoires were generated with immunoSEQ multiplex PCR, while TCRdb's copy carries only in-frame clones and drops some. The table lists 150,000 or so clones, approximately 80% of them singletons. Sequencing used peripheral blood. Source of these receptors: a woman aged 40 to 50 with COVID-19, enrolled during active disease. CDR3s include the opening cysteine and the closing phenylalanine or tryptophan. A D gene is named only where the DNA matches it firmly. A clone size is listed for some rows: how often the clone was seen (once, few, many), or a class if it is expanded.

13 | . | . | TRBJ2-1 | TRBV12-5 | TGTGCTAGTGGGCGGGACTGGTCGGGCGAGCAGTTCTTC | CASGRDWSGEQFF
14 | . | TRBD1 | TRBJ1-4 | TRBV7-9 | TGTGCCAGCAGCTTAGACAGGGGGGTTGAAAAACTGTTTTTT | CASSLDRGVEKLFF
13 | . | . | TRBJ2-7 | TRBV4-1 | TGCGCCAGCAGCCGGGGGGAATCCTACGAGCAGTACTTC | CASSRGESYEQYF
15 | . | . | TRBJ2-2 | TRBV7-2 | TGTGCCAGCAGCCCCGGGACTTCTGGCACCGGGGAGCTGTTTTTT | CASSPGTSGTGELFF
17 | . | TRBD2 | TRBJ2-1 | TRBV29-1 | TGCAGCGTTGAAGATCCTAGCGGGGGGGCGGTGGACAATGAGCAGTTCTTC | CSVEDPSGGAVDNEQFF
14 | . | . | TRBJ2-2 | TRBV27 | TGTGCCAGCAGTCCAGACTACTACACCGGGGAGCTGTTTTTT | CASSPDYYTGELFF
15 | . | . | TRBJ2-3 | TRBV6-2/TRBV6-3 | TGTGCCAGCAGTTCCGAGGCCGGTTGGCCAGATACGCAGTATTTT | CASSSEAGWPDTQYF
15 | . | TRBD2 | TRBJ2-1 | TRBV5-1 | TGCGCCAGCAGCTTGTGGACTAGCGGATACAATGAGCAGTTCTTC | CASSLWTSGYNEQFF
13 | . | . | TRBJ1-1 | TRBV29-1 | TGCAGCGTAGGGCTAGGGGGGAACACTGAAGCTTTCTTT | CSVGLGGNTEAFF
13 | . | . | TRBJ1-5 | TRBV10-2 | TGCGCCAGCAGTGAGAGAGTTGGTCAGCCCCAGCATTTT | CASSERVGQPQHF
13 | . | . | TRBJ2-3 | TRBV5-5 | TGTGCCAGCAACCACAGAGGGATAGATACGCAGTATTTT | CASNHRGIDTQYF
13 | . | TRBD2 | TRBJ2-1 | TRBV7-3 | TGTGCCAGCAGCCGGGGGGTCCTCGAAGAGCAGTTCTTC | CASSRGVLEEQFF
14 | . | TRBD2 | TRBJ2-1 | TRBV29-1 | TGCAGCGTCGGACTAGCACCCGTTGGCGATGAGCAGTTCTTC | CSVGLAPVGDEQFF
13 | . | . | TRBJ1-2 | TRBV7-2 | TGTGCCAGCAGCTTCTCCGACATCGGTGGCTACACCTTC | CASSFSDIGGYTF
13 | . | TRBD1 | TRBJ2-5 | TRBV29-1 | TGCAGCGTTGTAGGGGGCGAGTGGGAGACCCAGTACTTC | CSVVGGEWETQYF
14 | . | . | TRBJ2-4 | TRBV2 | TGTGCCAGCAGTGCCTCCTTGACAGTAAACATTCAGTACTTC | CASSASLTVNIQYF
13 | . | TRBD1 | TRBJ2-2 | TRBV29-1 | TGCAGCGCCAAGACAGGGTACACCGGGGAGCTGTTTTTT | CSAKTGYTGELFF
15 | . | . | TRBJ1-5 | TRBV5-1 | TGCGCCAGCAGCTTGTTAGGAGTTAGCAATCAGCCCCAGCATTTT | CASSLLGVSNQPQHF
12 | . | . | TRBJ2-2 | TRBV29-1 | TGCAGCGCCGGGACAAACACCGGGGAGCTGTTTTTT | CSAGTNTGELFF
16 | . | . | TRBJ2-3 | TRBV27 | TGTGCCAGCAGTTTATCCGGGGGAGGACGCACAGATACGCAGTATTTT | CASSLSGGGRTDTQYF
14 | . | TRBD1 | TRBJ1-2 | TRBV29-1 | TGCAGCGTTTCAGTGAAGGGGACAGGGGAAGGCTACACCTTC | CSVSVKGTGEGYTF
15 | few | TRBD2 | TRBJ2-3 | TRBV4-2 | TGTGCCAGCAGCCAAGGGAGGACTAGCGGGAATACGCAGTATTTT | CASSQGRTSGNTQYF
13 | few | . | TRBJ1-5 | TRBV2 | TGTGCCAGCAGTGTGTCCACAAATCAGCCCCAGCATTTT | CASSVSTNQPQHF
17 | few | . | TRBJ2-2 | TRBV10-3 | TGTGCCATCAGTGAAAGGGTGACATTCGGGAGCACCGGGGAGCTGTTTTTT | CAISERVTFGSTGELFF
14 | once | TRBD1 | TRBJ1-2 | TRBV19 | TGTGCCAGTAGGGCGACAGGGAATAAAGATGGCTACACCTTC | CASRATGNKDGYTF
14 | . | TRBD2 | TRBJ2-7 | TRBV7-9 | TGTGCTACCAATGGCGGGAGGGACGGTTACGAGCAGTACTTC | CATNGGRDGYEQYF
14 | few | . | TRBJ2-2 | TRBV24-1 | TGTGCCACCCAAAAAAACAGGGACACCGGGGAGCTGTTTTTT | CATQKNRDTGELFF
13 | . | . | TRBJ1-1 | TRBV5-1 | TGCGCCAGCCAGGGGAATGGAAACACTGAAGCTTTCTTT | CASQGNGNTEAFF
16 | . | . | TRBJ2-2 | TRBV30 | TGTGCCTGGAGTAAACCGGGTGGGTCGAACACCGGGGAGCTGTTTTTT | CAWSKPGGSNTGELFF
12 | . | . | TRBJ2-3 | TRBV11-2 | TGTGCCAGCAGCCAGGGGACAGATACGCAGTATTTT | CASSQGTDTQYF
15 | . | TRBD1 | TRBJ1-6 | TRBV7-8 | TGTGCCAGCAGCTTAGGACAGGGGGATGTTCTTGCCCTCCACTTT | CASSLGQGDVLALHF
13 | . | . | TRBJ2-7 | TRBV29-1 | TGCAGCGTTTCGCAGTTGCGGGATTACGAGCAGTACTTC | CSVSQLRDYEQYF
16 | . | . | TRBJ2-6 | TRBV6-5 | TGTGCCAGCAGTTACTCACGGGGGAGTGGGGCCAACGTCCTGACTTTC | CASSYSRGSGANVLTF
12 | . | . | TRBJ1-5 | TRBV15 | TGTGCCACCAGCAGACCGAATCAGCCCCAGCATTTT | CATSRPNQPQHF
15 | . | TRBD2 | TRBJ2-1 | TRBV6-5 | TGTGCCAGCGTCGCCAAGCGGGAGGGCCCGACTGAGCAGTTCTTC | CASVAKREGPTEQFF
16 | . | . | TRBJ2-7 | TRBV14 | TGTGCCAGCAGCCAAGATATTAGGAGCGGAGCCTACGAGCAGTACTTC | CASSQDIRSGAYEQYF
14 | once | . | TRBJ1-5 | TRBV9 | TGTGCCAGCAGCGCCAGGGATAGCAATCAGCCCCAGCATTTT | CASSARDSNQPQHF
13 | . | TRBD1 | TRBJ1-1 | TRBV6-5 | TGTGCCAGCAGTAAGACAGGGGACACTGAAGCTTTCTTT | CASSKTGDTEAFF
14 | many | . | TRBJ2-5 | TRBV2 | TGTGCCAGCAGCAGGGATTCGGTGGGAGAGACCCAGTACTTC | CASSRDSVGETQYF
11 | once | . | TRBJ1-2 | TRBV30 | TGTGCCGGGGGGCTGGGAGGGGGCTACACCTTC | CAGGLGGGYTF
13 | . | TRBD2 | TRBJ2-7 | TRBV6-5 | TGTGCCAGCAGACTAGCGGGGGACTACGAGCAGTACTTC | CASRLAGDYEQYF
14 | once | TRBD1 | TRBJ1-3 | TRBV29-1 | TGCAGCGGACGATACAGGGGATCTGGAAACACCATATATTTT | CSGRYRGSGNTIYF
15 | few | TRBD2 | TRBJ2-3 | TRBV7-3 | TGTGCCAGCAGCCGAGCGGGGGGGCTCACAGATACGCAGTATTTT | CASSRAGGLTDTQYF
15 | . | TRBD2 | TRBJ2-1 | TRBV7-9 | TGTGCCAGCAGCTTCGGCGGGGGGGAATACAATGAGCAGTTCTTC | CASSFGGGEYNEQFF
12 | . | . | TRBJ2-3 | TRBV13 | TGTGCCAGCAGCCAAGCCACAGATACGCAGTATTTT | CASSQATDTQYF
16 | . | TRBD2 | TRBJ2-4 | TRBV13 | TGTGCCAGCAGCTTAACCGGGACTACAAACCCCTCGAGACAGTACTTC | CASSLTGTTNPSRQYF
17 | . | TRBD1 | TRBJ2-1 | TRBV3-1/TRBV3-2 | TGTGCCAGCAGCCAAGAAGACAGGACAGGGGGCTTCCATGAGCAGTTCTTC | CASSQEDRTGGFHEQFF
12 | once | TRBD1 | TRBJ1-4 | TRBV6-5 | TGTGCCCTCGGGAGGGACAGTGAAAAACTGTTTTTT | CALGRDSEKLFF
14 | . | . | TRBJ2-1 | TRBV27 | TGTGCCAGCAGTTTCGGAGGGACCTACAATGAGCAGTTCTTC | CASSFGGTYNEQFF
16 | once | TRBD2 | TRBJ2-5 | TRBV4-2 | TGTGCCAGCAGCCAAGTCTTAGCGGGGGGGCCAGAGACCCAGTACTTC | CASSQVLAGGPETQYF
12 | few | TRBD2 | TRBJ2-5 | TRBV5-1 | TGCGCCAGCAGCGCGGGGGGGGAGACCCAGTACTTC | CASSAGGETQYF
15 | . | . | TRBJ1-4 | TRBV27 | TGTGCCAGCAGTTCCGTTGGGACTGGGGATGAAAAACTGTTTTTT | CASSSVGTGDEKLFF